This T cell receptor beta chain emerged from a study of T cells in localized non-small cell lung cancer. Overall study results and limits: Uninvolved adjacent lung showed the highest T cell clonality, exceeding tumor.

The CDR3 sequence is 12 residues long. The germline V and J ends were trimmed by 4 bases and 1 base, with 5 bases remaining between them. Germline V gene data show CDR1 as KGHSH and CDR2 as LQKENI. Turning to this clone: The antigen is unknown. Other DNA sequences within the sample encode an identical CDR3.

This table comes from immunoSEQ multiplex PCR, and its TCRdb copy is limited to in-frame clones, with some not included. The sample consists of tens of thousands of clones, around 85% of them appearing once. This receptor was identified in a female donor older than 55 with stage I lung adenocarcinoma. The source was peripheral blood, collected before any cancer treatment. J is TRBJ2-7 and V is TRBV18; unclear D gene. The CDR3 coding sequence is TGTGCCAGCTCACTATCATCCTACGAGCAGTACTTC. Its protein is CASSLSSYEQYF.